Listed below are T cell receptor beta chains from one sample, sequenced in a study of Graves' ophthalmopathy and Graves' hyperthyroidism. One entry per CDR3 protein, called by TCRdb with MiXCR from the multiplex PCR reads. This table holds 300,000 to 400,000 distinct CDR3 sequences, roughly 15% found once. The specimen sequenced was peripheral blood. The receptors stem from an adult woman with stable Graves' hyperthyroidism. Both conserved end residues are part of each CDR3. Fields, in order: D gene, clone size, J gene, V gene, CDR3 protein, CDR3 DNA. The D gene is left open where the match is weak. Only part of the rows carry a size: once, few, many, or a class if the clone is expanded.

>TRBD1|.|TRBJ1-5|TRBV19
CASSTRDSDQPQHF
TGTGCCAGTAGCACCCGGGACAGCGATCAGCCCCAGCATTTT
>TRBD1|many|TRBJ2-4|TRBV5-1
CASSTGTGLAKNIQYF
TGCGCCAGCAGCACGGGGACAGGACTAGCCAAAAACATTCAGTACTTC
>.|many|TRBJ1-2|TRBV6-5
CASSYSRVQGYTF
TGTGCCAGCAGTTACTCGCGGGTACAGGGCTACACCTTC
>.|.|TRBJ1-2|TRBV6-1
CASSPEWGHGYTF
TGTGCCAGCAGCCCGGAGTGGGGGCATGGCTACACCTTC
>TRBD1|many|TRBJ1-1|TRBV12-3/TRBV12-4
CASTINRGGRTEAFF
TGTGCCAGCACAATTAACAGGGGTGGGAGAACTGAAGCTTTCTTT
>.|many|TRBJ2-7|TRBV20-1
CSARDRWAVSYEQYF
TGCAGTGCTAGAGACAGGTGGGCCGTCTCCTACGAGCAGTACTTC
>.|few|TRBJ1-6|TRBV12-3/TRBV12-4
CASSFSGGKKYSPLHF
TGTGCCAGCAGTTTTTCCGGGGGCAAAAAGTACTCACCCCTCCACTTT
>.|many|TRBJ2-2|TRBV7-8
CASSRRGPGELFF
TGTGCCAGCAGCCGGAGGGGACCCGGGGAGCTGTTTTTT
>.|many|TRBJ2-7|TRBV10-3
CAVSPGTLNEQYF
TGTGCCGTCTCCCCCGGGACTTTGAACGAGCAGTACTTC
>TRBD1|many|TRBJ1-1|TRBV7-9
CASSRPGGDMNTEAFF
TGTGCCAGCAGCCGTCCAGGGGGGGACATGAACACTGAAGCTTTCTTT
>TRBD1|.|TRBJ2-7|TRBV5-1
CASSLDRGRSHYEQYF
TGCGCCAGCAGCTTGGACAGGGGTCGATCCCACTACGAGCAGTACTTC
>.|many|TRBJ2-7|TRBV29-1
CSVVGEAYEQYF
TGCAGCGTTGTTGGGGAGGCCTACGAGCAGTACTTC
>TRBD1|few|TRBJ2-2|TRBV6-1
CASRGTGGIGELFF
TGTGCCAGCAGAGGGACAGGGGGCATCGGGGAGCTGTTTTTT
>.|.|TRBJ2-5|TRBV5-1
CASSLSGGLQETQYF
TGCGCCAGCAGCTTGTCCGGCGGTTTACAAGAGACCCAGTACTTC
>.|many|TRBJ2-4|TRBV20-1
CSARERTIAKNIQYF
TGCAGTGCTAGAGAAAGGACTATAGCCAAAAACATTCAGTACTTC
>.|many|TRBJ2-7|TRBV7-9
CASSSRLDASYEQYF
TGTGCCAGCAGCTCCAGACTAGATGCCTCCTACGAGCAGTACTTC
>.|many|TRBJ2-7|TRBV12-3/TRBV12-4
CASSLEQSSYEQYF
TGTGCCAGCAGTTTAGAACAGAGCTCCTACGAGCAGTACTTC
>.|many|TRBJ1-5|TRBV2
CASSEGWYYQPQHF
TGTGCCAGCAGTGAAGGTTGGTATTATCAGCCCCAGCATTTT
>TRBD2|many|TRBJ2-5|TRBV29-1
CSVRLGTIDETQYF
TGCAGCGTCAGACTCGGGACTATCGACGAGACCCAGTACTTC
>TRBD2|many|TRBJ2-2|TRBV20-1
CSAATGLADPTGELFF
TGCAGTGCTGCCACAGGACTAGCGGACCCAACCGGGGAGCTGTTTTTT
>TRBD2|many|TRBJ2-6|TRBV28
CASSFGGAGYSGANVLTF
TGTGCCAGCAGTTTCGGGGGGGCTGGTTATTCTGGGGCCAACGTCCTGACTTTC
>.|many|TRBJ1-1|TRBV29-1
CSTLTPGRGKAFF
TGCAGCACTCTAACCCCGGGTAGGGGGAAAGCTTTCTTT